This T cell receptor beta chain originates from a study of T-cell reconstitution after alpha-beta-depleted transplantation in children. This clonotype was picked up many times. Its antigen is currently unknown. Study results and limitations: T-cell counts and diversity at one year post-transplant came mainly from newly produced T cells. Several hundred expanded graft clones reportedly were the source of alpha-beta T cells about two months after transplant.

Unique molecular identifiers were used to barcode this TCRbeta library. MiXCR, applied by TCRdb to the PCR reads, yields one record per CDR3 protein. Of under 50,000 distinct CDR3 sequences in the sample, 9.2% were seen once. With V trimmed by 6 bases and J by 1 base, 6 bases remained unmatched. This CDR3 comprises 15 residues. Germline CDR1 SQVTM, CDR2 ANQGSEA. The sequence came from a male patient between 2 and 15 years old who had a stem cell transplant for chronic granulomatous disease, so the T cells may come from the graft donor. The chain employs TRBV29-1 and TRBJ2-1; 10 bases agree with TRBD2. This material consisted of PBMCs, mostly from graft donor cells, taken 60 days after TCRalphabeta/CD19-depleted stem cell transplant. For the CDR3, the DNA is TGCAGCGTGGACACTAGCGGGGCTTCCTACAATGAGCAGTTCTTC. Its protein is CSVDTSGASYNEQFF.